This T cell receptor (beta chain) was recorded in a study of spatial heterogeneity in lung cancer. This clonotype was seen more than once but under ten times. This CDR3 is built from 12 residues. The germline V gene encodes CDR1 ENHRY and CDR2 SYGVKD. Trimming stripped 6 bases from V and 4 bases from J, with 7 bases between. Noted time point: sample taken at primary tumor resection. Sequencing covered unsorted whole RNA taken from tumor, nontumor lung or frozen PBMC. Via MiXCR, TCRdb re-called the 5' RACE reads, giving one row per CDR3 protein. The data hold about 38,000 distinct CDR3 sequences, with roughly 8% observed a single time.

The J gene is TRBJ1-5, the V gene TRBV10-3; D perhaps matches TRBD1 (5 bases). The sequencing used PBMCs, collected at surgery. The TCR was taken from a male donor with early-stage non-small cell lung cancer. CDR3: CAIRGPNQPQHF. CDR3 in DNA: TGTGCCATCAGGGGGCCGAATCAGCCCCAGCATTTT.